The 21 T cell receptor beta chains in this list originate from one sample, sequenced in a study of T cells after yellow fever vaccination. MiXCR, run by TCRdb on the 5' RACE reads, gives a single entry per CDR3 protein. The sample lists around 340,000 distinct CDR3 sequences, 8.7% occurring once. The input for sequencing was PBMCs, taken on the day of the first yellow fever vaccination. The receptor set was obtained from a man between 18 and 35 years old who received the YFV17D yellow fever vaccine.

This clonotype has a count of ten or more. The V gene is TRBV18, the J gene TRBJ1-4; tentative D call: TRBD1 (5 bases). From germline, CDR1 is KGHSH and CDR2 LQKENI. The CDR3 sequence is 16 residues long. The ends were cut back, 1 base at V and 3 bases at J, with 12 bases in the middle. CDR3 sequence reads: CASSPRGNTANEKLFF. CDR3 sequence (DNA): TGTGCCAGCTCACCACGGGGGAATACGGCTAATGAAAAACTGTTTTTT.

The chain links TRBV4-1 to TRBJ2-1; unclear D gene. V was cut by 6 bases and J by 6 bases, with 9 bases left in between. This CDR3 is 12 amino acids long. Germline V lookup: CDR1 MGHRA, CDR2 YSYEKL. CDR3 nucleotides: TGCGCCAGCAGAAAGTCGCTCAATGAGCAGTTCTTC. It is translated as CASRKSLNEQFF.

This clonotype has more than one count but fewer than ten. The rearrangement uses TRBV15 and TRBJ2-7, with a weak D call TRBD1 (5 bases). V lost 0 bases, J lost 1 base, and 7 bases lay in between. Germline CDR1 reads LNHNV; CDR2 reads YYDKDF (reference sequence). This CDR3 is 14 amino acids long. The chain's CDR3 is CATSRDKGSYEQYV. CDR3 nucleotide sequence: TGTGCCACCAGCAGAGATAAGGGGTCCTACGAGCAGTACGTC.

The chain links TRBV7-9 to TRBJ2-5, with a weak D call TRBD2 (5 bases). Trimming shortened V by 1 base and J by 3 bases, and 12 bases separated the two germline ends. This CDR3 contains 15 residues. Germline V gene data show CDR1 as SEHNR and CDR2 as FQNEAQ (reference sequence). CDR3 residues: CASSLGGLLKETQYF. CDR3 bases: TGTGCCAGCAGCTTAGGAGGGCTTCTCAAAGAGACCCAGTACTTC.

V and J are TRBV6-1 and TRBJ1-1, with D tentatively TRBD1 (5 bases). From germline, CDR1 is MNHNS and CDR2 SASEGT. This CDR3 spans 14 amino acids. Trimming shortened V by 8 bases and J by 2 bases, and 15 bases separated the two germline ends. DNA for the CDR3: TGTGCCAGCCACCCTTGGGACGGAAACACTGAAGCTTTCTTT. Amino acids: CASHPWDGNTEAFF.

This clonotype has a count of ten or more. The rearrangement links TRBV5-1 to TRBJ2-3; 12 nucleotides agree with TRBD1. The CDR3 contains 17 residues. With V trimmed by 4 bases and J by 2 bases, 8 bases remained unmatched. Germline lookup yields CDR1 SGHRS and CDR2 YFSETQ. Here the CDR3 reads CASSPPGQGAITDTQYF. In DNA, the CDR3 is TGCGCCAGCAGCCCACCGGGACAGGGGGCGATCACAGATACGCAGTATTTT.

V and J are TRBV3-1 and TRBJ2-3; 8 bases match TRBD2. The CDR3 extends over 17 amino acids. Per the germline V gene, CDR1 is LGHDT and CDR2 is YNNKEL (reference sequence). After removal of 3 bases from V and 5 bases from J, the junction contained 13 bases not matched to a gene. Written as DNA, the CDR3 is TGTGCCAGCAGCCAGCCTCGGGCGGGGGGAGCACAAGATACGCAGTATTTT. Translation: CASSQPRAGGAQDTQYF.

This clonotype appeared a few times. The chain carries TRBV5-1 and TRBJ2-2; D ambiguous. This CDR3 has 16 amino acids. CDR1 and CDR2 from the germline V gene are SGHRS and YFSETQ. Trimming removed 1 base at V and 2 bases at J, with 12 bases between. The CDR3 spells CASSLTRQFNTGELFF. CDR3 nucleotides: TGCGCCAGCAGCTTGACCAGGCAATTTAACACCGGGGAGCTGTTTTTT.

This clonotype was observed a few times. The chain's CDR3 is CASSLGGGGIQETQYF. CDR3 nucleotides: TGTGCCAGCAGCTTGGGGGGCGGGGGGATCCAAGAGACCCAGTACTTC. The gene calls are TRBV5-4 and TRBJ2-5, with TRBD2 identical over 8 bases. The V segment lost 0 bases and the J segment 1 base; nucleotides outside the gene matches: 5. The CDR3 consists of 16 residues. Germline CDR1 is SGHNT and CDR2 is YYREEE (reference sequence).

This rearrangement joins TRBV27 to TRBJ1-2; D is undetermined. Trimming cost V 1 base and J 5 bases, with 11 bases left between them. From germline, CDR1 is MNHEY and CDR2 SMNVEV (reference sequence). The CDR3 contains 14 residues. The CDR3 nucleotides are TGTGCCAGCAGTTTATTAGCGGGCGGATATGGCTACACCTTC. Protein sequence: CASSLLAGGYGYTF.

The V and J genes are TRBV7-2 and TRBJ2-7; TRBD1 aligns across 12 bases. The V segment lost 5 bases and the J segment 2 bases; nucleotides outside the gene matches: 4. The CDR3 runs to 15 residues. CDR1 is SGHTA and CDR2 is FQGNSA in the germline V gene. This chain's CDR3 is CASSQGTGGAYEQYF. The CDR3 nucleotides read TGTGCCAGCAGCCAAGGGACAGGGGGCGCCTACGAGCAGTACTTC.

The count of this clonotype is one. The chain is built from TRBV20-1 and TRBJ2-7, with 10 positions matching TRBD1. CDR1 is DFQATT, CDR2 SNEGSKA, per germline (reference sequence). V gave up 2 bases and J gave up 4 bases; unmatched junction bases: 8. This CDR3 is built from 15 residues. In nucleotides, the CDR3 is TGCAGTGCTAGATCCCTAGACAGGGGGCGATACGAGCAGTACTTC. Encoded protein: CSARSLDRGRYEQYF.

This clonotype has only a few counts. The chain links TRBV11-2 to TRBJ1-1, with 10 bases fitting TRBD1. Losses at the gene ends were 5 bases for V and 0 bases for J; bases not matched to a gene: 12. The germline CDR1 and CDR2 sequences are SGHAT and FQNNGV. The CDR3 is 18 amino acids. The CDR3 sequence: CASSIRVPGQGMNTEAFF. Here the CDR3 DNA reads TGTGCCAGCAGCATCCGCGTCCCGGGACAGGGGATGAACACTGAAGCTTTCTTT.

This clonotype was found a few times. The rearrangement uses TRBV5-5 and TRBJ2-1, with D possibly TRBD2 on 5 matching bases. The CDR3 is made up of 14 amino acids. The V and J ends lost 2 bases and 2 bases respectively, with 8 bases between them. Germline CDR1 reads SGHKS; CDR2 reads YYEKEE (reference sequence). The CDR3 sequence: CASSFGEPYNEQFF. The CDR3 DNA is TGTGCCAGCAGCTTCGGGGAACCCTACAATGAGCAGTTCTTC.

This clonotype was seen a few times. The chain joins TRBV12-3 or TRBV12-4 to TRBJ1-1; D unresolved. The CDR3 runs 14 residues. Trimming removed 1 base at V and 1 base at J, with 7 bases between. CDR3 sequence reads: CASSLGRGNTEAFF. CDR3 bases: TGTGCCAGCAGTTTAGGCAGAGGGAACACTGAAGCTTTCTTT.

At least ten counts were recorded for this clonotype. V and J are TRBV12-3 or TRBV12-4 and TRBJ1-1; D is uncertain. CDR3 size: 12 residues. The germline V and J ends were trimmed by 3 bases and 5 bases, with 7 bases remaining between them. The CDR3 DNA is TGTGCCAGCAGTTTTGCGGGAACTGAAGCTTTCTTT. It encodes CASSFAGTEAFF.

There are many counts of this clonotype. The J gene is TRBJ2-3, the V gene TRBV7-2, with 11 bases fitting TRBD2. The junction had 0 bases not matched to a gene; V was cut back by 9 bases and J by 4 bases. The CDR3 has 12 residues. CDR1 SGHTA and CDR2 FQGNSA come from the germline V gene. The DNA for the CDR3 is TGTGCCAGTAGCGGGGGGGCAGATACGCAGTATTTT. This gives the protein CASSGGADTQYF.

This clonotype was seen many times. The CDR3 loop is CSVGPGGETQYF. The CDR3 DNA is TGCAGCGTCGGTCCGGGGGGAGAGACCCAGTACTTC. V usage is TRBV29-1 and J usage is TRBJ2-5; 7 bases agree with TRBD2. This CDR3 region has 12 residues. In germline, CDR1 is SQVTM, CDR2 ANQGSEA. The V segment lost 6 bases and the J segment 4 bases; nucleotides outside the gene matches: 5.

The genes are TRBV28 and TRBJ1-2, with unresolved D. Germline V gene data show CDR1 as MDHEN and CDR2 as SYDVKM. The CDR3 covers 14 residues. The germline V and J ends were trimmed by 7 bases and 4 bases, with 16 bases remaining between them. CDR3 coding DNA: TGTGCCAGCACCCTAATCCGGGTCGGCTATGGCTACACCTTC. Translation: CASTLIRVGYGYTF.

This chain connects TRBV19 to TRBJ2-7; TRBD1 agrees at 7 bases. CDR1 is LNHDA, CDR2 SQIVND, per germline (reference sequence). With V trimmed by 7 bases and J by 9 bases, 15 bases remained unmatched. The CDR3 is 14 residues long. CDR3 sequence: CASTEGQAPGRQYF. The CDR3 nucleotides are TGTGCCAGTACGGAAGGACAGGCCCCAGGTCGGCAGTACTTC.

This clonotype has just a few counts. The CDR3 DNA reads TGCAGTGCTCCGCAGCTCTATAATTCACCCCTCCACTTT. It codes for CSAPQLYNSPLHF. This chain connects TRBV20-1 to TRBJ1-6; D gene ambiguous. V gave up 5 bases and J gave up 3 bases, with 8 bases separating them. CDR3 length: 13 amino acids. The germline V gene has CDR1 DFQATT and CDR2 SNEGSKA (reference sequence).